Listed below are T cell receptor beta chains from one sample, sequenced in a study of CD8 T cells in Susac syndrome. MiXCR, applied by TCRdb to the immunoSEQ multiplex PCR reads, yields one record per CDR3 protein. The sample includes about 140,000 distinct CDR3 sequences, roughly 95% of them seen just once. The sequencing sample was made of CD4+ T cells from PBMCs. The receptor set was obtained from a human donor with multiple sclerosis. The CDR3 runs from the conserved cysteine through the conserved F or W. The D gene is left open where the match is weak. Expanded clones are given a class, and other clones once, few, many or no size at all.

V gene	J gene	D gene	clone size	CDR3 protein	CDR3 DNA
TRBV20-1	TRBJ2-3	-	-	CSAPSGASTDTQYF	TGCAGTGCCCCTTCCGGCGCTAGCACAGATACGCAGTATTTT
TRBV14	TRBJ1-2	TRBD1	-	CASSRRDREGYTF	TGTGCCAGCAGCCGCCGGGACAGGGAAGGCTACACCTTC
TRBV27	TRBJ2-3	-	-	CASAAVGSTQYF	TGTGCCAGCGCGGCTGTGGGTAGTACGCAGTATTTT
TRBV20-1	TRBJ1-5	-	-	CSATGSGGLRYQPQHF	TGCAGTGCTACCGGGTCAGGTGGATTGAGGTATCAGCCCCAGCATTTT
TRBV9	TRBJ2-5	TRBD1	-	CASSLGTGQETQYF	TGTGCCAGCAGCCTGGGGACAGGCCAAGAGACCCAGTACTTC
TRBV28	TRBJ1-5	TRBD1	once	CASLTGVDQPQHF	TGTGCCAGCTTGACAGGGGTTGATCAGCCCCAGCATTTT
TRBV30	TRBJ2-1	TRBD2	-	CAWSVPTSGGRRFTYNEQFF	TGTGCCTGGAGTGTCCCCACTAGCGGGGGGCGTAGATTTACCTACAATGAGCAGTTCTTC
TRBV27	TRBJ2-3	TRBD1	-	CASSSKGQGTDTQYF	TGTGCCAGCAGTTCCAAGGGACAGGGGACAGATACGCAGTATTTT
TRBV2	TRBJ1-2	-	-	CASRGRLNNYGYTF	TGTGCCAGCAGGGGACGGCTGAATAACTATGGCTACACCTTC
TRBV28	TRBJ2-7	-	-	CASSPDSYEQYF	TGTGCCAGCAGTCCGGATTCCTACGAGCAGTACTTC
TRBV6-5	TRBJ2-7	-	-	CASSYSKGQHYEQYF	TGTGCCAGCAGTTACTCGAAGGGGCAACACTACGAGCAGTACTTC
TRBV3-1	TRBJ1-2	-	-	CASRSGEYGYTF	TGTGCCAGCAGGTCAGGAGAGTATGGCTACACCTTC
TRBV6-5	TRBJ1-2	TRBD1	-	CASRFKTGNYGGYTF	TGTGCCAGCAGGTTTAAGACAGGGAACTATGGAGGCTACACCTTC
TRBV6-5	TRBJ2-5	TRBD2	-	CASSSNPSGGAQTQYF	TGTGCCAGCAGTTCCAACCCTAGCGGGGGGGCGCAGACCCAGTACTTC
TRBV29-1	TRBJ1-5	TRBD1	-	CSIQGQANQPQHF	TGCAGCATACAGGGACAGGCAAATCAGCCCCAGCATTTT
TRBV5-4	TRBJ2-5	-	-	CASSLAPGRETQYF	TGTGCCAGCAGCTTGGCCCCAGGGAGAGAGACCCAGTACTTC
TRBV6-6	TRBJ2-6	-	-	CASSYGGGGANVLTF	TGTGCCAGCAGTTACGGGGGCGGTGGGGCCAACGTCCTGACTTTC
TRBV30	TRBJ1-2	-	once	CAWSPGRGYGYTF	TGTGCCTGGAGTCCGGGGAGGGGCTATGGCTACACCTTC
TRBV30	TRBJ1-1	-	-	CAWNWRENTEAFF	TGTGCCTGGAACTGGAGGGAAAACACTGAAGCTTTCTTT
TRBV9	TRBJ1-6	-	-	CASSATGHSPLHF	TGTGCCAGCAGCGCTACAGGGCATTCACCCCTCCACTTT
TRBV29-1	TRBJ2-5	TRBD1	-	CSVAGGGETQYF	TGCAGCGTCGCAGGGGGCGGAGAGACCCAGTACTTC
TRBV7-2	TRBJ2-1	TRBD2	-	CASSSPGLAGFNEQFF	TGTGCCAGCAGCTCGCCGGGACTAGCGGGCTTCAATGAGCAGTTCTTC
TRBV3-1	TRBJ1-2	TRBD1	-	CASSRGQGNYGYTF	TGTGCCAGCAGCCGCGGACAGGGGAACTATGGCTACACCTTC
TRBV19	TRBJ2-2	-	-	CASRFRLGELFF	TGTGCCAGTAGGTTCCGCCTCGGGGAGCTGTTTTTT
TRBV5-1	TRBJ2-3	TRBD1	-	CASRDRADTQYF	TGCGCCAGCAGGGACAGGGCAGATACGCAGTATTTT
TRBV9	TRBJ2-3	-	-	CASSNGLGDTQYF	TGTGCCAGCAGCAACGGGCTAGGAGATACGCAGTATTTT
TRBV12-3/TRBV12-4	TRBJ2-4	TRBD2	-	CASSLESIMGGDIQYF	TGTGCCAGCAGTTTAGAGTCCATTATGGGGGGGGACATTCAGTACTTC
TRBV12-3/TRBV12-4	TRBJ2-3	-	-	CASSSARTDTQYF	TGTGCCAGCAGTAGCGCCCGCACAGATACGCAGTATTTT
TRBV24-1	TRBJ2-4	TRBD1	-	CATSSGTGVVQYF	TGTGCCACCAGCTCCGGGACAGGCGTCGTTCAGTACTTC
TRBV15	TRBJ2-5	-	-	CATSPGIETQYF	TGTGCCACCAGCCCAGGAATCGAGACCCAGTACTTC
TRBV9	TRBJ2-7	TRBD1	-	CASSPRDSGSYEQYF	TGTGCCAGCAGCCCCCGGGACAGTGGCTCCTACGAGCAGTACTTC
TRBV24-1	TRBJ2-3	TRBD1	-	CATSVTGGTDTQYF	TGTGCCACCAGTGTTACAGGGGGCACAGATACGCAGTATTTT
TRBV29-1	TRBJ1-1	TRBD1	-	CSVGRGRSTEAFF	TGCAGCGTTGGCAGGGGGCGAAGTACTGAAGCTTTCTTT
TRBV5-4	TRBJ2-1	TRBD1	-	CASRRRGQGNEQFF	TGTGCCAGCAGACGGAGGGGACAGGGCAATGAGCAGTTCTTC
TRBV19	TRBJ2-3	-	-	CASSIGRAEYTDTQYF	TGTGCCAGTAGTATAGGAAGGGCGGAGTACACAGATACGCAGTATTTT
TRBV7-2	TRBJ1-2	TRBD1	-	CASSIKIRDRGHGYTF	TGTGCCAGCAGCATCAAAATCCGGGACAGAGGACATGGCTACACCTTC
TRBV4-2	TRBJ2-3	TRBD2	once	CASRHSLGRASTDTQYF	TGTGCCAGCAGGCATTCCCTCGGGAGGGCCAGCACAGATACGCAGTATTTT
TRBV29-1	TRBJ1-1	-	-	CSVGGPAGSRGAFF	TGCAGCGTTGGGGGCCCCGCGGGGAGCAGGGGAGCTTTCTTT
TRBV6-6	TRBJ2-4	TRBD1	-	CASRLTGGDIQYF	TGTGCCAGCAGATTAACAGGGGGCGACATTCAGTACTTC
TRBV29-1	TRBJ2-5	-	-	CSVEQVGETQYF	TGCAGCGTTGAGCAGGTCGGGGAGACCCAGTACTTC
TRBV28	TRBJ2-2	TRBD2	-	CASTATSGGYTGELFF	TGTGCCAGCACTGCGACTAGCGGGGGCTACACCGGGGAGCTGTTTTTT
TRBV10-3	TRBJ1-1	TRBD1	-	CAINPGQANTEAFF	TGTGCCATCAATCCCGGACAGGCAAACACTGAAGCTTTCTTT
TRBV12-3/TRBV12-4	TRBJ2-5	-	-	CASTRAGQETQYF	TGTGCCAGCACCAGAGCGGGTCAAGAGACCCAGTACTTC
TRBV20-1	TRBJ2-2	TRBD2	-	CSARKLAGGPAGELFF	TGCAGTGCTCGAAAACTAGCGGGAGGGCCGGCCGGGGAGCTGTTTTTT
TRBV6-2/TRBV6-3	TRBJ2-4	-	-	CASSYRGLVAKNIQYF	TGTGCCAGCAGTTACCGGGGGCTGGTAGCCAAAAACATTCAGTACTTC
TRBV5-1	TRBJ2-7	TRBD1	-	CASSPGTANEQYF	TGCGCCAGCAGCCCTGGGACAGCCAACGAGCAGTACTTC